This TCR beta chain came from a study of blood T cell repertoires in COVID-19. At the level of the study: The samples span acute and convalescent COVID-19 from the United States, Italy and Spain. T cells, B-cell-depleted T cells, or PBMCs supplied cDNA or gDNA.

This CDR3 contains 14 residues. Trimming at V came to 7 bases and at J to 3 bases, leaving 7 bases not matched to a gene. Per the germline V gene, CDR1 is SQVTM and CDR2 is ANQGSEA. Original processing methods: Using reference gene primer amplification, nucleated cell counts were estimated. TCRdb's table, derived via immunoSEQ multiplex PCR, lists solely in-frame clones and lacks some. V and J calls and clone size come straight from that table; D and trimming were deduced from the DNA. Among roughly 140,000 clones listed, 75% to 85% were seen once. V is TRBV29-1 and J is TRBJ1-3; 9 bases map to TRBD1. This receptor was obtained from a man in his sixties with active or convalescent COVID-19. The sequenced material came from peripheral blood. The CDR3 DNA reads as TGCAGCGCCTGGACAGGGGTGGGTGGAAACACCATATATTTT. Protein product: CSAWTGVGGNTIYF.